This T cell receptor beta chain came from a study of T cell responses to AZD1222 COVID-19 vaccine (dated by TCRdb to the early 2020s). Background for the entire study: Because spike-specific TCR depth and breadth did not differ between the two schedules, AZD1222 recipients who got a second dose at roughly 4 weeks were pooled with those who got a second dose at roughly 12 weeks. Trial participants were enrolled into age subgroups of 18-55, 56-69 and 70-plus years, which contained about 150, 27 and 61 TCR-sequenced participants, respectively. A total of 240 or so trial participants underwent TCR sequencing, of whom more than 200 had received two doses of AZD1222 and about 26 had received two doses of the MenACWY control vaccine. What the work shows at the level of the full study, not this receptor alone: Epitopes outside the regions mutated in the B.1.351 and B.1.1.7 variants were reportedly recognized by nearly half of the unique spike-specific TCRs. After two AZD1222 doses, both the breadth and the depth of spike-specific TCRs were significantly higher than at day 0 and than in MenACWY recipients. The 56-69-year group was small, and its depth increase did not reach significance, likely because of low power. Conclusions about previously exposed vaccinees were limited because only a handful of AZD1222 recipients were SARS-CoV-2 seropositive at baseline. Because no day 14 peak-response samples were available, repertoires were characterized only after the peak T cell response. CD4 TCRs associated with the vaccine covered the entire spike protein, and the dominant responses were in regions 160-218 and 743-854. Participants were mostly white British, with more females than males. The authors suggested clonal diversity may have been underestimated.

From the germline V gene, CDR1 is SGHTA and CDR2 is FQGNSA. Its CDR3 holds 15 amino acids, cysteine through phenylalanine. CDR3 DNA is the only sequence kept; it has 45 bases, read in frame from the first base. The germline ends are 14 bases apart after V is trimmed by 2 bases and J by 7 bases. Worth noting for this clone: Its specific antigen is unknown. It has no much larger one-base neighbor in the sample; base qualities were not kept.

The time point label on this specimen signifies: baseline before first vaccination. The vaccinee samples were drawn from two UK trials, COV001 and COV002, one of which was a single-blind randomized controlled phase 2/3 trial testing AZD1222 (ChAdOx1 nCoV-19) in healthy adults. For TCRbeta chain sequencing, PBMC samples from trial participants were taken at day 0 and at day 28 after the second dose. The CDR3 regions of human TCRbeta chains were analyzed by immunosequencing. The authors' pipeline ran thus. Repertoire TCRs were matched against a reference library of SARS-CoV-2-specific TCRs generated with the MIRA antigen-specificity platform. Breadth was defined as the fraction of unique TCRs that were SARS-CoV-2-associated. Depth was defined as the fraction of total T cells that were SARS-CoV-2-associated. Using the MIRA data, every spike-specific TCR was mapped to the spike region that the TCR reacted to and assigned to either a CD4 or a CD8 class. Log10-transformed breadth and depth values were compared by one-way ANOVA with Sidak's multiple comparisons tests. TCRdb took over this immuneACCESS table, retaining in-frame rearrangements with V and J assigned. Such tables are incomplete; in checked studies, under half of the missing clones stem from an unresolved V gene, and the remainder is unexplained. The D gene and trimming were derived from the DNA, and the V and J assignments and clone size from that table. In this sample the table shows more than 95,000 clones, almost 90% of which occur a single time. The ten largest clones take up just over 9.5% of the sample.

The specimen was peripheral blood, collected on day 0 of AZD1222 vaccination. In this chain, TRBV7-2 is recombined with TRBJ1-4, with a weak D call of TRBD1 (5 bases match). This sequence originates from an adult in good health. CDR3 sequence: CASSLRSRATEKLFF. The nucleotides read TGTGCCAGCAGCTTACGCAGCAGGGCGACTGAAAAACTGTTTTTT.